A selection of T cell receptor beta chains follows, all from one sample in a study of cytomegalovirus exposure and HLA in healthy donors. Clones were read by immunoSEQ multiplex PCR, and TCRdb kept only the in-frame ones, dropping some. Of 62,000 or so clones in the sample, more than 75% were seen once. Sequencing was carried out using PBMCs. Receptors originate from a man between 18 and 35 years old in good health and CMV-seronegative. Both conserved end residues are part of each CDR3. D genes are given only for firm matches.

j_call v_call d_call cdr3_nt cdr3_aa
TRBJ2-7 TRBV9 TRBD2 TGTGCCAGCAGCGTGACTAGCGGGGGTAGTGAGCAGTACTTC CASSVTSGGSEQYF
TRBJ1-5 TRBV16 TRBD1 TGTGCCAGCAGCCAATCTGGACAGGTACGAGGGCCCCAGCATTTT CASSQSGQVRGPQHF
TRBJ1-1 TRBV5-1 TRBD1 TGCGCCAGCAGCTCCCCAGGGACAGGTGGGAGGACTGAAGCTTTCTTT CASSSPGTGGRTEAFF
TRBJ2-7 TRBV11-2 . TGTGCCAGCAGCCAGAACCGTCGTTACGAGCAGTACTTC CASSQNRRYEQYF
TRBJ1-5 TRBV12-5 . TGTGCTAGTGGTTTCGGCGGTCAGCCCCAGCATTTT CASGFGGQPQHF
TRBJ2-7 TRBV5-4 TRBD2 TGTGCCAGCAGCTCGGGGGGGGAGCCTCTCTACGAGCAGTACTTC CASSSGGEPLYEQYF
TRBJ2-1 TRBV30 . TGTGCCACAGGGGGGGGTAGCCATGAGCAGTTCTTC CATGGGSHEQFF
TRBJ1-1 TRBV5-1 . TGCGCCAGCAGCTCGGGAGGACCAGAAGCTTTCTTT CASSSGGPEAFF
TRBJ1-2 TRBV2 . TGTGCCAGCAGGAGGGAAAGGCAAGAGGGCTACACCTTC CASRRERQEGYTF
TRBJ2-7 TRBV10-2 TRBD2 TGCGCCAGCAGTGATAACAGCGGGGGGGCCTACGAGCAGTACTTC CASSDNSGGAYEQYF
TRBJ2-7 TRBV5-1 . TGCGCCAGCAGTCGGCAGGGGACCGAGCAGTACTTC CASSRQGTEQYF
TRBJ2-1 TRBV10-2 TRBD2 TGCGCCAGCGCACCCTCTAGCGGGGGGGGTGAGCAGTTCTTC CASAPSSGGGEQFF
TRBJ1-4 TRBV4-1 TRBD1 TGCGCCAGCAGCCGGAGGGACAGATCTAATGAAAAACTGTTTTTT CASSRRDRSNEKLFF
TRBJ2-7 TRBV12-5 . TGTGCTAGTGGCCAATCCCGCGGGGGCCCCTACTCCTACGAGCAGTACTTC CASGQSRGGPYSYEQYF
TRBJ2-2 TRBV10-1 TRBD1 TGCGCCAGCGCCCGGGGACAGGGGCCAAACGGGGAGCTGTTTTTT CASARGQGPNGELFF